Sequencing of this TCR beta chain was carried out in a study of T cells in localized non-small cell lung cancer. Findings of the study overall: Uninvolved neighboring lung showed the greatest T cell clonality, exceeding tumor. Heterogeneity remains possible because sequencing was limited to only one tumor region. Higher adjacent-lung clonality was associated with shorter survival. Adjacent lung tissue had a median roughly 52 of the top 100 clones found in the tumor.

This clone has only one observation. Its matching antigen is unknown. Germline loops: CDR1 LNHDA, CDR2 SQIVND (reference sequence). The CDR3 runs 14 residues. The junction had 8 bases not matched to a gene; V was cut back by 6 bases and J by 5 bases. Assay: immunoSEQ multiplex PCR; the TCRdb copy retains only in-frame clones and omits some. The table includes approximately 2,000 clones, roughly 18% detected once. The clonotype comes from a male donor older than 55 with stage I lung adenocarcinoma. The sequences come from lung tumor tissue, collected before any cancer treatment. The chain employs TRBV19 and TRBJ2-5, with TRBD1 matching over 8 bases. CDR3 sequence: CASSDQGAGETQYF. The CDR3 DNA is TGTGCCAGTAGCGATCAGGGGGCTGGGGAGACCCAGTACTTC.